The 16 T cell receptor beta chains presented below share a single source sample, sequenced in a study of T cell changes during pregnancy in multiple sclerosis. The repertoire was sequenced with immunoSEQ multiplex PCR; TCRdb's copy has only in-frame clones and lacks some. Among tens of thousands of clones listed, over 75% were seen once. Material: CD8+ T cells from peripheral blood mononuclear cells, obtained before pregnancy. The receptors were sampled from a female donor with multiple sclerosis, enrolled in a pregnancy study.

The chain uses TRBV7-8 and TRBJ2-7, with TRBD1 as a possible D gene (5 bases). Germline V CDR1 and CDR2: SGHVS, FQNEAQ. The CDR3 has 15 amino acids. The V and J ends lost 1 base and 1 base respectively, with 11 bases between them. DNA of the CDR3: TGTGCCAGCAGCTTAGATCCAGGGCTTTCCTACGAGCAGTACTTC. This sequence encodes CASSLDPGLSYEQYF.

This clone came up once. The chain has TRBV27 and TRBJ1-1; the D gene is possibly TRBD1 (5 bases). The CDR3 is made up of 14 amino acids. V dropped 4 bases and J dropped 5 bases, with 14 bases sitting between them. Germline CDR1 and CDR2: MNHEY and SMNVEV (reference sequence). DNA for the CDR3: TGTGCCAGCAGTTGGTCCCGTACAGGAACTGAAGCTTTCTTT. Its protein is CASSWSRTGTEAFF.

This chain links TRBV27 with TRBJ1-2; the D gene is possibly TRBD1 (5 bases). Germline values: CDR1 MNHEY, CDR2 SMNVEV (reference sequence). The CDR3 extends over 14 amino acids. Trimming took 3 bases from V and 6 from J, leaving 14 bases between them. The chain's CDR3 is CASSFGGARNGYTF. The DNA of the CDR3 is TGTGCCAGCAGTTTTGGAGGGGCGCGGAATGGCTACACCTTC.

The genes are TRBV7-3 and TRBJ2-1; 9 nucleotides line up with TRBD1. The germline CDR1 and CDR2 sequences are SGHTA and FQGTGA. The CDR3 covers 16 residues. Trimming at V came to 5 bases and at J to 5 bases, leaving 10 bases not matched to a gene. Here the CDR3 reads CASSLDRGGRNNEQFF. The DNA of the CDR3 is TGTGCCAGCAGCCTGGACAGGGGAGGCCGAAACAATGAGCAGTTCTTC.

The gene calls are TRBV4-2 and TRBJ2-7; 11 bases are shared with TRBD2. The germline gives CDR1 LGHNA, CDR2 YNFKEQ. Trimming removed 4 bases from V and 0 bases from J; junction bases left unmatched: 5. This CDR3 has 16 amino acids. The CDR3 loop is CASSRETSGDSYEQYF. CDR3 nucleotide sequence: TGTGCCAGCAGCCGAGAGACTAGCGGGGACTCCTACGAGCAGTACTTC.

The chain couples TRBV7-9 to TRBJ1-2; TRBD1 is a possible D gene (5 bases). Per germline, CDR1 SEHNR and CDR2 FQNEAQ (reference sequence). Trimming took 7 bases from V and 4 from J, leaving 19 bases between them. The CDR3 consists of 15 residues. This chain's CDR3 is CASTWGGDSAYGYTF. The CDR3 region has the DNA TGTGCCAGCACGTGGGGAGGGGATTCGGCCTATGGCTACACCTTC.

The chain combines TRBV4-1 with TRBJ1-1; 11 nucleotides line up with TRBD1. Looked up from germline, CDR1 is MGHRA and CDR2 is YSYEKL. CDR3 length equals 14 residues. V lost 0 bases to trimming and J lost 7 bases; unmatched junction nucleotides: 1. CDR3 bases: TGCGCCAGCAGCCAAGAGGACAGGGGGCTTGAAGCTTTCTTT. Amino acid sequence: CASSQEDRGLEAFF.

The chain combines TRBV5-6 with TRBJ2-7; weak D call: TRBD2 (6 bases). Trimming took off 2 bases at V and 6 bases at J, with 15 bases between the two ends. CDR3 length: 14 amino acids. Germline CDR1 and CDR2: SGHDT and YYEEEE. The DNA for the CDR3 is TGTGCCAGCAGCTTCCGACTAGAGGCCAGCGAGCAGTACTTC. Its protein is CASSFRLEASEQYF.

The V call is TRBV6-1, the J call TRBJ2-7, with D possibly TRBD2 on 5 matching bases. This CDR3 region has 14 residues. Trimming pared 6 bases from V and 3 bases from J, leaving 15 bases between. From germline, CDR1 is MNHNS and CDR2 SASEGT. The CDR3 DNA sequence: TGTGCCAGCAGCCTGGGCTCTCGGGGCTACGAGCAGTACTTC. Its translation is CASSLGSRGYEQYF.

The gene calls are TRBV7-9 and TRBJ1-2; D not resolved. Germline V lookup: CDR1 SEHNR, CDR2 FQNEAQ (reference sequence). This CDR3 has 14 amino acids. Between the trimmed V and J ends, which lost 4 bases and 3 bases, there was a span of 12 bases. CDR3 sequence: CASSWPRTDYGYTF. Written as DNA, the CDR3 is TGTGCCAGCAGCTGGCCCAGAACAGACTATGGCTACACCTTC. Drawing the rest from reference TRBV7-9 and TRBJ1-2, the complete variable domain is DTGVSQNPRHKITKRGQNVTFRCDPISEHNRLYWYRQTLGQGPEFLTYFQNEAQLEKSRLLSDRFSAERPKGSFSTLEIQRTEQGDSAMYLCASSWPRTDYGYTFGSGTRLTVV.

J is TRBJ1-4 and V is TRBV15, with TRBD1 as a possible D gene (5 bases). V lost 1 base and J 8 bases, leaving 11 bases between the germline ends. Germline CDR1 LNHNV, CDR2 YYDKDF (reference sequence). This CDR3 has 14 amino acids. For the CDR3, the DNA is TGTGCCACCAGCAGAGCGGGGGACGGCGAAAAACTGTTTTTT. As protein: CATSRAGDGEKLFF.

The CDR3 DNA is TGTGCCAGCAGTACAGGGTACGATCAGCCCCAGCATTTT. Translating it yields CASSTGYDQPQHF. The rearrangement links TRBV27 to TRBJ1-5; perhaps TRBD1 as D (6 bases). V lost 5 bases and J 5 bases, leaving 10 bases between the germline ends. Germline V gene data show CDR1 as MNHEY and CDR2 as SMNVEV (reference sequence). The CDR3 runs to 13 residues.

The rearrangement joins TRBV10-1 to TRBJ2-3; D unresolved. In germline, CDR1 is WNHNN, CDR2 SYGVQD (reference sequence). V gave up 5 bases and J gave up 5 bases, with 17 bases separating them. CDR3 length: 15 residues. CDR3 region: CASSQMPNPEDTQYF. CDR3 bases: TGCGCCAGCAGTCAAATGCCAAACCCAGAAGATACGCAGTATTTT.

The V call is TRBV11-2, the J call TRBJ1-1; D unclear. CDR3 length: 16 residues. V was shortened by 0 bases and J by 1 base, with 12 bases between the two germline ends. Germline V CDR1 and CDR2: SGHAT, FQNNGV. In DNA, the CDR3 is TGTGCCAGCAGCTTAGATCGGTGGGGAGGGAACACTGAAGCTTTCTTT. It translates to CASSLDRWGGNTEAFF.

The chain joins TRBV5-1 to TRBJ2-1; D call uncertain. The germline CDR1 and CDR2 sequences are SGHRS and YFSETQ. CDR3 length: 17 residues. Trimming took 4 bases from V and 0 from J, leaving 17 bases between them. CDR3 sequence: CASSARRIHYSYNEQFF. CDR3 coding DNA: TGCGCCAGCAGCGCCCGACGCATCCACTACTCCTACAATGAGCAGTTCTTC. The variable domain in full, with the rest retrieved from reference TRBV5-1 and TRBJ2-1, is KAGVTQTPRYLIKTRGQQVTLSCSPISGHRSVSWYQQTPGQGLQFLFEYFSETQRNKGNFPGRFSGRQFSNSRSEMNVSTLELGDSALYLCASSARRIHYSYNEQFFGPGTRLTVL.

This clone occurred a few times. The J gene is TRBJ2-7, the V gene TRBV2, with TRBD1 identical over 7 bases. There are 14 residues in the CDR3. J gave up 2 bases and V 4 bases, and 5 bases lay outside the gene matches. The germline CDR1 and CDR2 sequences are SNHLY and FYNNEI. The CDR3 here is CASSGGQQTYEQYF. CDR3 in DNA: TGTGCCAGCAGTGGGGGACAGCAGACCTACGAGCAGTACTTC.